This TCR beta chain was identified during a study of shared clonotypes between healthy human individuals. For the study at large: A donor's plate count was three for CD4 naive and three for CD4 memory; CD8 naive had two and CD8 memory one.

This clone was observed a few times. The antigen remains undetermined. V shed 2 bases and J shed 3 bases, with 11 bases lying between them. Germline V CDR1 and CDR2: LGHNA, YSLEER. The CDR3 is 14 residues long. This table comes from immunoSEQ multiplex PCR, and its TCRdb copy is limited to in-frame clones, with some not included. The table shows 2 million to 3 million clones, with roughly 93% occurring only once. Notes on the study in general: In the sorted subsets, rarefaction showed sequencing was incomplete despite large depth.

The J gene is TRBJ2-7, the V gene TRBV4-3; D is perhaps TRBD2 (5 bases). This sequence originates from a man aged 18 to 35 in good health. Some clones in this sample may be carry-over from other donors' samples. Sequenced input: naive CD4+ T cells from PBMCs. This sample's subset: CD45RA+ positively selected. CDR3: CASSQSSSSYEQYF. The CDR3 region has the DNA TGCGCCAGCAGCCAATCATCTAGCAGCTACGAGCAGTACTTC.